The subject of this entry is one T cell receptor beta chain. The entry originates in a study of blood T cell repertoires in COVID-19. Cohort 3 donors counted as recovered after two negative PCRs, clearance, or resolved symptoms. Profiled with immunoSEQ multiplex PCR; TCRdb holds only in-frame clones, not every one. The data contain 200,000 to 300,000 clones, more than 70% of them seen just once; the ten biggest clones take up over 2%. The receptor was isolated from a woman between 45 and 65 years old who had recovered from COVID-19. Sequencing was carried out using PBMCs or T cells enriched from blood (not recorded which).

Written as DNA, the CDR3 is TGTGCCAGCACCGACACTCTAGCCTACACCTTC. This encodes CASTDTLAYTF. The J gene is TRBJ1-2, the V gene TRBV28; D ambiguous. CDR1 and CDR2 from the germline V gene are MDHEN and SYDVKM. V was trimmed by 7 bases and J by 10 bases, leaving 13 bases between them. There are 11 residues in the CDR3.